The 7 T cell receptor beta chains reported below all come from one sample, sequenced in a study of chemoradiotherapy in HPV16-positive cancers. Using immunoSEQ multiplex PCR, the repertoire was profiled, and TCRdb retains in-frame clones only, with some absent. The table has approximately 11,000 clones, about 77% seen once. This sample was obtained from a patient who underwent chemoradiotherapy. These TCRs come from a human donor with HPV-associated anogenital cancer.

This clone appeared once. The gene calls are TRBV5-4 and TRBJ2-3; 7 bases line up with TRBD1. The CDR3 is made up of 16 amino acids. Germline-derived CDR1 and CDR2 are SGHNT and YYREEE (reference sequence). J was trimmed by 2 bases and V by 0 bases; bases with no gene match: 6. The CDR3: CASSLEGDSYTDTQYF. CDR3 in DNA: TGTGCCAGCAGCTTGGAGGGGGACAGCTACACAGATACGCAGTATTTT.

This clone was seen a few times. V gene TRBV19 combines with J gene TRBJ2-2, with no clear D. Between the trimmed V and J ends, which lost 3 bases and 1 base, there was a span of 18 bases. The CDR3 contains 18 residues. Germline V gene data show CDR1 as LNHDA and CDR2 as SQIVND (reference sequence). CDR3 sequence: CASSIRGIQGMNTGELFF. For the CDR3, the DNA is TGTGCCAGTAGTATTCGTGGCATACAAGGAATGAACACCGGGGAGCTGTTTTTT.

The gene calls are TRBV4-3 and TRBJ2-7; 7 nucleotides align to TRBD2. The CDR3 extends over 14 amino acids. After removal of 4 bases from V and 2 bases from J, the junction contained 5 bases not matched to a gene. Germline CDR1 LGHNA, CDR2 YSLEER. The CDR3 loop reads CASSLGRGAYEQYF. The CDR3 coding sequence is TGCGCCAGCAGCCTGGGGAGGGGCGCCTACGAGCAGTACTTC.

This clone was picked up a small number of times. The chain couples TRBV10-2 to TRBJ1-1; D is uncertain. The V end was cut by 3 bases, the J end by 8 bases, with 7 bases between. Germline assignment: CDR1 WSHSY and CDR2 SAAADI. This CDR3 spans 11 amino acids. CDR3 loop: CASSDTQEAFF. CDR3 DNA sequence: TGCGCCAGCAGTGACACCCAGGAAGCTTTCTTT.

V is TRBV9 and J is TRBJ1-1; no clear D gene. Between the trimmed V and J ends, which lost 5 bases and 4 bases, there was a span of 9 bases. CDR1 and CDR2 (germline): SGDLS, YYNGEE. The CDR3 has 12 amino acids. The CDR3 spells CASSMGGTEAFF. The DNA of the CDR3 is TGTGCCAGCAGTATGGGAGGCACTGAAGCTTTCTTT.

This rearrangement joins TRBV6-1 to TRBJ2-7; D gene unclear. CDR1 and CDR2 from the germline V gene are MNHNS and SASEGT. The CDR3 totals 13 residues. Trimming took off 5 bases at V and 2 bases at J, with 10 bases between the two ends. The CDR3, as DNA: TGTGCCAGCAGTATGGCCAGGACCTACGAGCAGTACTTC. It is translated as CASSMARTYEQYF.

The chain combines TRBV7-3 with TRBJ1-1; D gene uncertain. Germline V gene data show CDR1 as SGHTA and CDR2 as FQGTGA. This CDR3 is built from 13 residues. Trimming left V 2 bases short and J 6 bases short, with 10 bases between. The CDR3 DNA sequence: TGTGCCAGCAGCTTATGGGGAGGAGCTGAAGCTTTCTTT. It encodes CASSLWGGAEAFF.